The sequence of this T cell receptor beta chain was determined in a study of blood T cell repertoires in COVID-19. Study background: Acute-phase and convalescent COVID-19 samples originated in the United States, Italy and Spain. PBMCs, B-cell-depleted T cells, or T cells provided the cDNA or gDNA that made up the material.

In the original analysis: Quantification of nucleated cells was approximated via reference gene primer amplification. Repertoires were generated with immunoSEQ multiplex PCR, while TCRdb's copy carries only in-frame clones and drops some. V and J calls and clone size are those listed in that table; D and trimming were worked out from the DNA. The sample consists of about 160,000 clones, about 85% of them appearing once. The length of the CDR3 is 15 residues. CDR1 LNHDA and CDR2 SQIVND come from the germline V gene (reference sequence). J gave up 3 bases and V 5 bases, and 7 bases lay outside the gene matches.

This TCR was sampled from a woman in her sixties or seventies with COVID-19, enrolled during active disease. The chain employs TRBV19 and TRBJ2-7; 10 bases are shared with TRBD2. The sequencing sample was made of peripheral blood. CDR3 loop: CASSQRTSGRYEQYF. The CDR3 region has the DNA TGTGCCAGTAGTCAAAGGACTAGCGGTCGCTACGAGCAGTACTTC.